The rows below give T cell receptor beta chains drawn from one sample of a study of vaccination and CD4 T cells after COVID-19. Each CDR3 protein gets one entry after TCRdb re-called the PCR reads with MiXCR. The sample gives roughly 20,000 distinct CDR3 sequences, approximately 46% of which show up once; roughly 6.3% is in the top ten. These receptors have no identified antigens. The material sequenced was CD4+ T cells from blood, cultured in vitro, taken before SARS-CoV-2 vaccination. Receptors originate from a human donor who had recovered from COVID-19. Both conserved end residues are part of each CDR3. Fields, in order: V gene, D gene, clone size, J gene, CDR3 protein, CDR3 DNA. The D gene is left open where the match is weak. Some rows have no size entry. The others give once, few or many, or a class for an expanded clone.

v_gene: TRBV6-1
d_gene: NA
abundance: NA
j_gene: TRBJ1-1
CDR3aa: CASSEDRNTEAFF
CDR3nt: TGTGCCAGCAGTGAAGACAGGAACACTGAAGCTTTCTTT

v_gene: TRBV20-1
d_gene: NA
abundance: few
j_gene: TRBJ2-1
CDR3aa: CSARRVLSYNEQFF
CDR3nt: TGCAGTGCTAGAAGGGTGTTGTCCTACAATGAGCAGTTCTTC

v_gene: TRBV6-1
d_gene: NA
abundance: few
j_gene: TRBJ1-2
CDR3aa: CASSEASYSVTYGYTF
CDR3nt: TGTGCCAGCAGTGAAGCGTCTTACTCGGTGACCTATGGCTACACCTTC

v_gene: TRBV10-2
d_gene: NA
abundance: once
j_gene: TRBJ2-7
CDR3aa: CASISGEGLAGEQYF
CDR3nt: TGCGCCAGCATTAGCGGCGAGGGACTGGCTGGCGAGCAGTACTTC

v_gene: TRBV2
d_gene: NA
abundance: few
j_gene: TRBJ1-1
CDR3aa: CASSEETGNTEAFF
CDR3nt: TGTGCCAGCAGTGAGGAGACAGGCAACACTGAAGCTTTCTTT

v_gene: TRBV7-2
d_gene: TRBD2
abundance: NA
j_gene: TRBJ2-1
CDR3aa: CASSSVTLAGGIEQFF
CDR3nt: TGTGCCAGCAGCTCTGTAACACTAGCGGGGGGAATTGAGCAGTTCTTC

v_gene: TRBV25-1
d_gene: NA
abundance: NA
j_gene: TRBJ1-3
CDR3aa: CASSAAGSGNTIYF
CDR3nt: TGTGCCAGCAGTGCGGCAGGATCTGGAAACACCATATATTTT

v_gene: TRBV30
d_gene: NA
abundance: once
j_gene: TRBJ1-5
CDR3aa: CAWRQGNQPQHF
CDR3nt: TGTGCCTGGAGACAGGGCAATCAGCCCCAGCATTTT

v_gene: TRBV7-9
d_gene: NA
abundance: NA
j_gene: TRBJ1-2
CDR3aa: CASSSYMAYGYTF
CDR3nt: TGTGCCAGCAGCTCCTACATGGCCTATGGCTACACCTTC

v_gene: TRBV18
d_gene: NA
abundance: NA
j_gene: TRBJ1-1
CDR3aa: CASSPGEDTEAFF
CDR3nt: TGTGCCAGCTCACCAGGAGAGGACACTGAAGCTTTCTTT

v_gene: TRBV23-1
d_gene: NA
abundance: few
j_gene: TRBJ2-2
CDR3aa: CASSQSTSEGHLGQAGELFF
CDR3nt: TGCGCCAGCAGTCAATCCACCTCGGAGGGCCACTTGGGGCAGGCCGGGGAGCTGTTTTTT

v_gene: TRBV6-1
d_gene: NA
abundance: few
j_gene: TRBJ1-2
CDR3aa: CASSRGQLNDGYTF
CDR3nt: TGTGCCAGCAGCCGCGGACAGCTCAATGATGGCTACACCTTC

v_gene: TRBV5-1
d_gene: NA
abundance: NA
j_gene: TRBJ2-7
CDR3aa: CASSLSQMPYEQYF
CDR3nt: TGCGCCAGCAGCTTGAGCCAGATGCCCTACGAGCAGTACTTC

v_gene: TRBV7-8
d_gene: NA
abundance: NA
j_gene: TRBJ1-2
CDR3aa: CASSLSISRVGYGYTF
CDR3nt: TGTGCCAGCAGCTTAAGTATTAGCAGGGTCGGCTATGGCTACACCTTC

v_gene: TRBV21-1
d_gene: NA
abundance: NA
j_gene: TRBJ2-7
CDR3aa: CAYQSREQYF
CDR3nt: TGTGCCTATCAGTCGAGGGAGCAGTACTTC

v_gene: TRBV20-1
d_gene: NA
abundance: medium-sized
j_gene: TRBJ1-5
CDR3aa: CSASRQLNQPQHF
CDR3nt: TGCAGTGCTAGCCGACAGCTCAATCAGCCCCAGCATTTT

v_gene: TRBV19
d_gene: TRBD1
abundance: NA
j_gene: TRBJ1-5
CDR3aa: CASSIGDRSTQPQHF
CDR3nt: TGTGCCAGTAGTATAGGGGACAGGTCCACTCAGCCCCAGCATTTT

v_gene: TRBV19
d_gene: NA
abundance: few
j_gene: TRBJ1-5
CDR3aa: CASTWGYSNQPQHF
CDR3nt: TGTGCCAGTACCTGGGGGTATAGCAATCAGCCCCAGCATTTT

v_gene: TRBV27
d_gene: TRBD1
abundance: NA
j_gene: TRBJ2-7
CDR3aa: CASSSSGVGQGGEQYF
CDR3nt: TGTGCCAGCAGTTCCTCAGGTGTAGGACAGGGAGGCGAGCAGTACTTC

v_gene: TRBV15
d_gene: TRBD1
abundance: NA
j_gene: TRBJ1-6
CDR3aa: CATSSEGQSRYSPLHF
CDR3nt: TGTGCCACCAGCTCAGAGGGACAGTCCCGATATTCACCCCTCCACTTT

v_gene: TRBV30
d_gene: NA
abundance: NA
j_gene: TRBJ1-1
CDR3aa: CAWTAGYNTEAFF
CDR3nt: TGTGCCTGGACCGCCGGATACAACACTGAAGCTTTCTTT

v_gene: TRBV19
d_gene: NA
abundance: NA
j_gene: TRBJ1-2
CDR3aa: CASSFRGAGYTF
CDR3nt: TGTGCCAGTAGCTTCCGGGGTGCTGGCTACACCTTC

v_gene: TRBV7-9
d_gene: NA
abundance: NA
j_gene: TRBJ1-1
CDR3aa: CASSLGHPTAEAFF
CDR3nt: TGTGCCAGCAGCCTGGGACACCCGACGGCTGAAGCTTTCTTT

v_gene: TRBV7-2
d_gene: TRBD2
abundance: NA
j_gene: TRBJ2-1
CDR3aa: CASSYPRTSGSLSYNEQFF
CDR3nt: TGTGCCAGCAGCTACCCCAGGACTAGCGGGAGCCTCTCCTACAATGAGCAGTTCTTC

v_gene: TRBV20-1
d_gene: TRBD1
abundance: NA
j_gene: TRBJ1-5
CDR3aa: CSARDWGGTVPEPQHF
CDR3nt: TGCAGTGCTAGGGACTGGGGGGGGACAGTACCGGAGCCCCAGCATTTT

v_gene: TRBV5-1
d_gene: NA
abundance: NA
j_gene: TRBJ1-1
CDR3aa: CASSFTGLNTEAFF
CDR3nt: TGCGCCAGCAGCTTTACTGGCCTGAACACTGAAGCTTTCTTT

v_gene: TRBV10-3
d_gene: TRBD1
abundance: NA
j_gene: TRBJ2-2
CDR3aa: CAISGYGTGSTGELFF
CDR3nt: TGTGCCATCAGCGGTTATGGGACAGGGTCCACCGGGGAGCTGTTTTTT

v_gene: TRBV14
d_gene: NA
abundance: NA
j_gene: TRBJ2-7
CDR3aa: CASSQATEQYF
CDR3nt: TGTGCCAGCAGCCAGGCGACCGAGCAGTACTTC

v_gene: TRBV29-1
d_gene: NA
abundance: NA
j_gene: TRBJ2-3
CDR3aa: CSVEGGLLTDTQYF
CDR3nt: TGCAGCGTTGAAGGGGGGCTCCTCACAGATACGCAGTATTTT

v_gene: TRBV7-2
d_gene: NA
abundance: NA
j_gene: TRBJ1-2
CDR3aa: CASSLVGAQYGYTF
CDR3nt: TGTGCCAGCAGCTTAGTCGGGGCTCAGTATGGCTACACCTTC

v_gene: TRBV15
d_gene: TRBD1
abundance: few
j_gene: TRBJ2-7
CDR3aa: CATSRDARQGFHEQYF
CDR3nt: TGTGCCACCAGCAGAGATGCGAGACAGGGGTTCCACGAGCAGTACTTC

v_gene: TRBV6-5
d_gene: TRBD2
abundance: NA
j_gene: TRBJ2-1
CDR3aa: CASSYTGTSARNEQFF
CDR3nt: TGTGCCAGCAGTTATACCGGGACTAGCGCACGCAATGAGCAGTTCTTC

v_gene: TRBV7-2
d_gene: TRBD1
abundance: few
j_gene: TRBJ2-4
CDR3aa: CASSPDRGRRGNIQYF
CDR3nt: TGTGCCAGCAGCCCGGACAGGGGGCGCAGGGGGAACATTCAGTACTTC

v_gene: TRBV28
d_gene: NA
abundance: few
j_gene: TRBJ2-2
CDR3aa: CASSSPIGELFF
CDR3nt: TGTGCCAGCAGTTCCCCGATCGGGGAGCTGTTTTTT

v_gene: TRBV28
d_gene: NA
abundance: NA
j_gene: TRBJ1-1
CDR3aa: CASSLLRATEAFF
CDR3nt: TGTGCCAGCAGTTTACTACGGGCCACTGAAGCTTTCTTT

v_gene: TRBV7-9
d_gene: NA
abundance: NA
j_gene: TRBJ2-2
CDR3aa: CASSLPGSGELFF
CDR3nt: TGTGCCAGCAGCTTACCAGGGTCCGGGGAGCTGTTTTTT

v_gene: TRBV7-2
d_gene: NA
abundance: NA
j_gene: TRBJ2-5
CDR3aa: CASSLDSETQYF
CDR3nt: TGTGCCAGCAGCTTAGACTCAGAGACCCAGTACTTC

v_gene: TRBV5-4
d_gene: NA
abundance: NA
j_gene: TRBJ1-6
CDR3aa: CASSLARGGSNSPLHF
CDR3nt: TGTGCCAGCAGCTTGGCCAGGGGAGGCAGTAATTCACCCCTCCACTTT

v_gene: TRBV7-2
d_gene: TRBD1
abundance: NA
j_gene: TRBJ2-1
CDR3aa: CASRRSLGQGYNEQFF
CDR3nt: TGTGCCAGCAGACGATCATTGGGACAGGGCTACAATGAGCAGTTCTTC

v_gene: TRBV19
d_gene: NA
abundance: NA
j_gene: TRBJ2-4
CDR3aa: CASSTQHGGRWVQYF
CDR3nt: TGTGCCAGTAGTACCCAACACGGGGGCCGCTGGGTTCAGTACTTC

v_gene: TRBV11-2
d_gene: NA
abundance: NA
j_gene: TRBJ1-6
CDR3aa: CASSLEGGNYNSPLHF
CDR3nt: TGTGCCAGCAGCTTAGAGGGCGGGAACTATAATTCACCCCTCCACTTT

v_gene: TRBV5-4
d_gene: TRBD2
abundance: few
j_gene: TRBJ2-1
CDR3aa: CASSLELAGGYNEQFF
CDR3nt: TGTGCCAGCAGTCTGGAACTAGCGGGGGGGTACAATGAGCAGTTCTTC

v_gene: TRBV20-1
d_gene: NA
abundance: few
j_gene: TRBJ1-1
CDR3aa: CSAPARDVMNTEAFF
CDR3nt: TGCAGTGCTCCGGCCAGAGACGTTATGAACACTGAAGCTTTCTTT

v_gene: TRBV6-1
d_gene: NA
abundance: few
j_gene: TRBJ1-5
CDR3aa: CASSGKLYSNQPQHF
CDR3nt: TGTGCCAGCAGTGGGAAGCTCTATAGCAATCAGCCCCAGCATTTT

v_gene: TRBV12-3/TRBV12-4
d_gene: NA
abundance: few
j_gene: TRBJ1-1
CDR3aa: CASPQGIVTEAFF
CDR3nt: TGTGCCAGCCCTCAGGGGATTGTCACTGAAGCTTTCTTT

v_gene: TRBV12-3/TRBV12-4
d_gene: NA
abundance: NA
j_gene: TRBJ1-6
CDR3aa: CASSLPGYNSPLHF
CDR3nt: TGTGCCAGCAGTTTACCGGGGTATAATTCACCCCTCCACTTT

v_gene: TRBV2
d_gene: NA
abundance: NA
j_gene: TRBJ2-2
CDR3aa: CASSEAAGTGELFF
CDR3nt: TGTGCCAGCAGTGAAGCCGCGGGTACCGGGGAGCTGTTTTTT

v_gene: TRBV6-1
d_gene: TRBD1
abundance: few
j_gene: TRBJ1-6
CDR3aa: CATRDRGTIRHNSPLHF
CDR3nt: TGTGCCACCCGGGACAGGGGTACTATTAGACATAATTCACCCCTCCACTTT

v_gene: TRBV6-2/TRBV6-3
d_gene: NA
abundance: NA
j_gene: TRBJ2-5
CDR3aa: CASSPQETQYF
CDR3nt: TGTGCCAGCAGCCCTCAAGAGACCCAGTACTTC

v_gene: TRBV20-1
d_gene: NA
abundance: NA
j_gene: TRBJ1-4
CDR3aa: CSARNFLRGDEKLFF
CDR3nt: TGCAGTGCTAGAAATTTTCTGCGGGGGGATGAAAAACTGTTTTTT

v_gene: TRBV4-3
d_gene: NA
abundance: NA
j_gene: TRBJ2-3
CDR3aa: CASSQDGVAVATDTQYF
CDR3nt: TGCGCCAGCAGCCAAGATGGAGTAGCGGTCGCCACAGATACGCAGTATTTT

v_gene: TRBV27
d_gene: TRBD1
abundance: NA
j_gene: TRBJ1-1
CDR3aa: CASSPYLRDRLPNTEAFF
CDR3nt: TGTGCCAGCAGTCCCTACCTCCGGGACAGGCTCCCGAACACTGAAGCTTTCTTT

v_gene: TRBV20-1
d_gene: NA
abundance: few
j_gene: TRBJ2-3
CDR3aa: CSARDMRLAPYPDTQYF
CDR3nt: TGCAGTGCTAGAGATATGCGGCTAGCACCCTATCCGGATACGCAGTATTTT

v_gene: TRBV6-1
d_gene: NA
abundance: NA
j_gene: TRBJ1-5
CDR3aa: CASSPAGGYSNQPQHF
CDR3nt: TGTGCCAGCAGCCCCGCGGGGGGATATAGCAATCAGCCCCAGCATTTT

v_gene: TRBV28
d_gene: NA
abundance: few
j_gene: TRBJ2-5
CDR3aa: CASNSSPLETQYF
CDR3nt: TGTGCCAGCAATTCGAGTCCTTTAGAGACCCAGTACTTC

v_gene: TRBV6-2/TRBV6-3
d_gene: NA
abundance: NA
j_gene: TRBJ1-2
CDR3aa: CASSYAGGVGYTF
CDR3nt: TGTGCCAGCAGTTACGCCGGGGGCGTTGGCTACACCTTC

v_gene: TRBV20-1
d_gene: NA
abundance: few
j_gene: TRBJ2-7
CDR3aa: CSATLGSYEQYF
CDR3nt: TGCAGTGCTACACTGGGGTCCTACGAGCAGTACTTC